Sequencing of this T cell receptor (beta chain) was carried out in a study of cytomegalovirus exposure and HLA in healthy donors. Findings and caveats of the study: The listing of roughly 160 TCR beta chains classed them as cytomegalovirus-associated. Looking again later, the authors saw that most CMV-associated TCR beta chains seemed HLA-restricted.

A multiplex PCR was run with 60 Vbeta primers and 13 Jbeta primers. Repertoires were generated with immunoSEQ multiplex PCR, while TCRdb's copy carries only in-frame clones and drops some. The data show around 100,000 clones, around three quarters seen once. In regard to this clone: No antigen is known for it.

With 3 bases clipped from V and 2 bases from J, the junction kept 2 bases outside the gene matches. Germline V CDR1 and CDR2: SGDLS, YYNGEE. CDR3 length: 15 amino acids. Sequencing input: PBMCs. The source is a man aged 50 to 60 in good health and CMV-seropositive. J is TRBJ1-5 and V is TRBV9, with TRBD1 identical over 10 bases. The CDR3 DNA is TGTGCCAGCAGCGAAGGGACAGGGGGCAATCAGCCCCAGCATTTT. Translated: CASSEGTGGNQPQHF.